The rows below give T cell receptor beta chains drawn from one sample of a study of vaccination effects on CD4 cells after COVID-19. Only in-frame clones appear in the TCRdb table, and some are missing; sequencing was by immunoSEQ multiplex PCR. This sample has tens of thousands of clones, with 70% to 85% found just once. Which antigens these TCRs recognize remains unknown. Specimen: CD4+ T cells from PBMCs cultured with HCoV-NL63 spike peptides, collected after COVID-19 vaccination. These receptors were obtained from a human donor who received a COVID-19 vaccine. Some clones in this sample may be carry-over from other donors' samples. Both conserved end residues are part of each CDR3. The D gene is left open where the match is weak. The size of a clone is reported for some rows only, either as once, few or many, or as a class for expanded clones.

>TRBJ1-2|TRBV19|.|.
CASSIYTDGYTF
TGTGCCAGTAGTATATATACAGACGGCTACACCTTC
>TRBJ2-5|TRBV2|TRBD2|.
CASTGTNRQETQYF
TGTGCCAGCACCGGGACTAACCGACAAGAGACCCAGTACTTC
>TRBJ2-2|TRBV6-5|TRBD2|.
CASSPTWGGAGELFF
TGTGCCAGCAGTCCTACGTGGGGGGGTGCGGGGGAGCTGTTTTTT
>TRBJ1-6|TRBV7-3|.|few
CASSLERGGPLHF
TGTGCCAGCAGCTTAGAGAGAGGAGGACCCCTCCACTTT
>TRBJ1-2|TRBV12-3/TRBV12-4|.|.
CASSGDMPYGYTF
TGTGCCAGCAGTGGGGACATGCCCTATGGCTACACCTTC
>TRBJ2-3|TRBV5-6|.|.
CASSGGTASTDTQYF
TGTGCCAGCAGCGGGGGGACCGCTAGCACAGATACGCAGTATTTT
>TRBJ1-6|TRBV4-2|.|.
CASSLSQGADPNSPLHF
TGTGCCAGCAGCCTCTCACAGGGCGCGGACCCCAATTCACCCCTCCACTTT
>TRBJ1-5|TRBV29-1|.|.
CSVGGPGGQPQHF
TGCAGCGTTGGGGGCCCGGGGGGTCAGCCCCAGCATTTT
>TRBJ2-3|TRBV15|.|.
CATSREGGRHSTDTQYF
TGTGCCACCAGCAGAGAGGGGGGGCGCCACAGCACAGATACGCAGTATTTT
>TRBJ2-5|TRBV5-1|.|once
CASRTGGGGETQYF
TGCGCCAGCCGGACTGGGGGGGGCGGGGAGACCCAGTACTTC
>TRBJ1-1|TRBV3-1/TRBV3-2|TRBD1|.
CASSPRTGSRLTEAFF
TGTGCCAGCAGCCCCCGGACAGGGAGCCGTCTCACTGAAGCTTTCTTT
>TRBJ1-2|TRBV30|.|.
CAWSDPSRYTF
TGTGCCTGGAGTGACCCGTCCCGATACACCTTC
>TRBJ1-3|TRBV6-2/TRBV6-3|.|few
CASSRTGASGNTIYF
TGTGCCAGCAGTCGCACGGGGGCCTCTGGAAACACCATATATTTT
>TRBJ1-3|TRBV28|.|.
CASRPTAFSGNTIYF
TGTGCCAGCAGACCGACAGCATTCTCTGGAAACACCATATATTTT
>TRBJ2-1|TRBV2|.|.
CASTWGGYSSYNEQFF
TGTGCCAGCACCTGGGGTGGTTATTCCTCCTACAATGAGCAGTTCTTC
>TRBJ2-5|TRBV7-3|TRBD1|.
CASSRSRQGGGETQYF
TGTGCCAGCAGCCGAAGCCGACAGGGGGGAGGTGAGACCCAGTACTTC
>TRBJ2-6|TRBV5-1|.|.
CASSLGAGANVLTF
TGCGCCAGCAGCTTGGGGGCTGGGGCCAACGTCCTGACTTTC
>TRBJ1-1|TRBV6-5|.|.
CASRAGATEAFF
TGTGCCAGCAGAGCAGGGGCCACTGAAGCTTTCTTT
>TRBJ2-2|TRBV7-9|.|once
CASSLFDSNTGELFF
TGTGCCAGCAGCTTATTTGACAGTAACACCGGGGAGCTGTTTTTT
>TRBJ1-4|TRBV28|TRBD1|.
CASSFPRQGRGEKLFF
TGTGCCAGCAGTTTCCCAAGACAGGGACGAGGTGAAAAACTGTTTTTT
>TRBJ1-3|TRBV6-5|.|.
CASITGPGNTIYF
TGTGCCAGCATAACAGGGCCTGGAAACACCATATATTTT
>TRBJ1-5|TRBV24-1|TRBD1|.
CATSDPGGNQPQHF
TGTGCCACCAGTGATCCAGGGGGTAATCAGCCCCAGCATTTT
>TRBJ2-3|TRBV19|.|few
CASTPRGIGADTQYF
TGTGCCAGTACCCCAAGGGGGATCGGCGCAGATACGCAGTATTTT
>TRBJ2-1|TRBV5-1|TRBD2|.
CASSLVGGLAGFHEQFF
TGCGCCAGCAGCTTGGTAGGGGGACTAGCGGGGTTTCATGAGCAGTTCTTC
>TRBJ1-4|TRBV7-9|.|.
CASSLGGTVATNEKLFF
TGTGCCAGCAGCTTAGGCGGGACCGTTGCAACTAATGAAAAACTGTTTTTT
>TRBJ1-2|TRBV7-8|.|.
CASSPSENYGYTF
TGTGCCAGCAGCCCCTCAGAGAACTATGGCTACACCTTC
>TRBJ1-5|TRBV4-1|.|.
CASSQQERGNQPQHF
TGCGCCAGCAGCCAACAGGAGAGGGGCAATCAGCCCCAGCATTTT
>TRBJ2-3|TRBV19|TRBD1|.
CASRRDRLPTDTQYF
TGTGCCAGTAGGAGGGACAGACTGCCCACAGATACGCAGTATTTT
>TRBJ2-5|TRBV9|.|.
CASSRDWGQETQYF
TGTGCCAGCAGCCGTGATTGGGGGCAAGAGACCCAGTACTTC
>TRBJ1-2|TRBV5-6|TRBD1|once
CASNVQGRPGYTF
TGTGCCAGCAACGTACAGGGGCGGCCTGGCTACACCTTC
>TRBJ2-1|TRBV24-1|TRBD1|.
CATSDRGQGYNEQFF
TGTGCCACCAGTGATCGGGGACAGGGATACAATGAGCAGTTCTTC
>TRBJ2-1|TRBV5-4|.|.
CASSSGTVYNEQFF
TGTGCCAGCAGCTCGGGAACGGTGTACAATGAGCAGTTCTTC
>TRBJ2-1|TRBV27|TRBD1|few
CASSLSGTGPLEQFF
TGTGCCAGCAGTTTATCGGGGACAGGTCCGTTAGAGCAGTTCTTC
>TRBJ1-2|TRBV19|TRBD1|once
CASSTQKGQGGYGYTF
TGTGCCAGTAGTACTCAGAAAGGACAGGGAGGCTATGGCTACACCTTC
>TRBJ1-4|TRBV4-3|TRBD1|.
CASSQGDRAGEKLFF
TGCGCCAGCAGCCAAGGGGACAGGGCGGGCGAAAAACTGTTTTTT
>TRBJ2-3|TRBV24-1|TRBD1|.
CATSVLGQDTDTQYF
TGTGCCACCAGTGTCTTGGGACAGGACACAGATACGCAGTATTTT
>TRBJ1-6|TRBV3-1/TRBV3-2|.|.
CASSHVTTPLHF
TGTGCCAGCAGCCATGTTACGACACCCCTCCACTTT
>TRBJ1-5|TRBV5-8|TRBD1|.
CASTRDPGQGSQPQHF
TGTGCCAGCACCCGAGATCCGGGACAGGGAAGTCAGCCCCAGCATTTT
>TRBJ2-1|TRBV30|.|.
CAWSVREYNEQFF
TGTGCCTGGAGTGTACGTGAGTACAATGAGCAGTTCTTC
>TRBJ1-4|TRBV6-2/TRBV6-3|.|.
CASSNPWGRKAPADEKLFF
TGTGCCAGCAGTAACCCTTGGGGGAGGAAAGCCCCCGCGGACGAAAAACTGTTTTTT
>TRBJ2-4|TRBV5-6|.|.
CASSLSSLAKNIQYF
TGTGCCAGCAGCTTGTCGTCTTTAGCCAAAAACATTCAGTACTTC
>TRBJ1-3|TRBV5-1|TRBD1|.
CASSATGAGNTIYF
TGCGCCAGCAGCGCCACAGGGGCTGGAAACACCATATATTTT
>TRBJ1-6|TRBV19|.|.
CASSYTIQGSTKPLHF
TGTGCCAGTAGTTACACTATTCAGGGATCTACAAAACCCCTCCACTTT
>TRBJ1-5|TRBV6-5|.|.
CASSTTVWSNQPQHF
TGTGCCAGCAGTACGACAGTATGGAGCAATCAGCCCCAGCATTTT
>TRBJ2-3|TRBV4-1|TRBD2|.
CASSPIRLAGEDTQYF
TGCGCCAGCAGCCCCATCCGACTAGCGGGGGAAGATACGCAGTATTTT
>TRBJ1-1|TRBV6-6|.|.
CASSSGMRRAFF
TGTGCCAGCAGTTCTGGAATGAGAAGAGCTTTCTTT
>TRBJ1-5|TRBV27|.|.
CASSRTSQGGSNQPQHF
TGTGCCAGCAGTCGCACCTCCCAGGGAGGGAGCAATCAGCCCCAGCATTTT
>TRBJ2-5|TRBV5-1|TRBD2|.
CASTSTPGGAETQYF
TGCGCCAGCACCTCAACCCCCGGGGGGGCGGAGACCCAGTACTTC
>TRBJ2-3|TRBV7-2|TRBD1|.
CASSLVQGATDTQYF
TGTGCCAGCAGCTTAGTTCAGGGGGCAACAGATACGCAGTATTTT
>TRBJ1-3|TRBV3-1/TRBV3-2|.|.
CASSPGRALFSGNTIYF
TGTGCCAGCAGCCCCGGACGAGCTTTGTTCTCTGGAAACACCATATATTTT
>TRBJ2-3|TRBV27|.|.
CASSPSVRADTQYF
TGTGCCAGCAGTCCCTCGGTGCGCGCAGATACGCAGTATTTT
>TRBJ2-3|TRBV5-5|.|.
CASSLPGATDTQYF
TGTGCCAGCAGCCTCCCGGGAGCCACAGATACGCAGTATTTT
>TRBJ1-4|TRBV12-3/TRBV12-4|.|.
CASKSPTNEKLFF
TGTGCCAGCAAGTCTCCAACTAATGAAAAACTGTTTTTT
>TRBJ1-1|TRBV12-3/TRBV12-4|TRBD1|.
CASRGTGRTEAFF
TGTGCCAGCAGGGGGACAGGGAGGACTGAAGCTTTCTTT
>TRBJ2-5|TRBV5-1|TRBD2|.
CASSRGVAGVIETQYF
TGCGCCAGCAGCCGAGGAGTAGCGGGGGTAATAGAGACCCAGTACTTC
>TRBJ1-3|TRBV6-5|.|.
CASSLVSGNTIYF
TGTGCCAGCAGTTTGGTCTCTGGAAACACCATATATTTT
>TRBJ2-5|TRBV7-2|.|.
CASSSRETQYF
TGTGCCAGCAGCTCCCGGGAGACCCAGTACTTC
>TRBJ1-6|TRBV7-8|.|.
CASTLLDRLDNSPLHF
TGTGCCAGCACCCTCCTGGACAGATTGGATAATTCACCCCTCCACTTT
>TRBJ2-1|TRBV7-9|TRBD1|few
CASSPDRAPNEQFF
TGTGCCAGCAGCCCGGACAGGGCCCCCAATGAGCAGTTCTTC